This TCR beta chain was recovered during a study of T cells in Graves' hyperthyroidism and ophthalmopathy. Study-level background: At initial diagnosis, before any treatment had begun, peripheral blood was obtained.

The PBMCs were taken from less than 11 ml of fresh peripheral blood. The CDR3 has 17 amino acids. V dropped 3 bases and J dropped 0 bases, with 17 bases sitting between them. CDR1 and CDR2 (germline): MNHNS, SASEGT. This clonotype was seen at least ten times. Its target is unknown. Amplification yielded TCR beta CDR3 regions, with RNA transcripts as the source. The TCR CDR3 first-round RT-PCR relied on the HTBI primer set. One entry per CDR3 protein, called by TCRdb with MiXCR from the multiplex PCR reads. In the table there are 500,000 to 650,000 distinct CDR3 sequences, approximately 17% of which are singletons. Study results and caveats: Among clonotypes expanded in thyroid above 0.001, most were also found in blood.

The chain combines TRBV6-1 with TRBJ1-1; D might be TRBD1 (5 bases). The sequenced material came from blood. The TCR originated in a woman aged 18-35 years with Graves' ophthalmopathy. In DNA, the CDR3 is TGTGCCAGCAGTGATCCGGGGGATGTTACGATGAACACTGAAGCTTTCTTT. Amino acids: CASSDPGDVTMNTEAFF.